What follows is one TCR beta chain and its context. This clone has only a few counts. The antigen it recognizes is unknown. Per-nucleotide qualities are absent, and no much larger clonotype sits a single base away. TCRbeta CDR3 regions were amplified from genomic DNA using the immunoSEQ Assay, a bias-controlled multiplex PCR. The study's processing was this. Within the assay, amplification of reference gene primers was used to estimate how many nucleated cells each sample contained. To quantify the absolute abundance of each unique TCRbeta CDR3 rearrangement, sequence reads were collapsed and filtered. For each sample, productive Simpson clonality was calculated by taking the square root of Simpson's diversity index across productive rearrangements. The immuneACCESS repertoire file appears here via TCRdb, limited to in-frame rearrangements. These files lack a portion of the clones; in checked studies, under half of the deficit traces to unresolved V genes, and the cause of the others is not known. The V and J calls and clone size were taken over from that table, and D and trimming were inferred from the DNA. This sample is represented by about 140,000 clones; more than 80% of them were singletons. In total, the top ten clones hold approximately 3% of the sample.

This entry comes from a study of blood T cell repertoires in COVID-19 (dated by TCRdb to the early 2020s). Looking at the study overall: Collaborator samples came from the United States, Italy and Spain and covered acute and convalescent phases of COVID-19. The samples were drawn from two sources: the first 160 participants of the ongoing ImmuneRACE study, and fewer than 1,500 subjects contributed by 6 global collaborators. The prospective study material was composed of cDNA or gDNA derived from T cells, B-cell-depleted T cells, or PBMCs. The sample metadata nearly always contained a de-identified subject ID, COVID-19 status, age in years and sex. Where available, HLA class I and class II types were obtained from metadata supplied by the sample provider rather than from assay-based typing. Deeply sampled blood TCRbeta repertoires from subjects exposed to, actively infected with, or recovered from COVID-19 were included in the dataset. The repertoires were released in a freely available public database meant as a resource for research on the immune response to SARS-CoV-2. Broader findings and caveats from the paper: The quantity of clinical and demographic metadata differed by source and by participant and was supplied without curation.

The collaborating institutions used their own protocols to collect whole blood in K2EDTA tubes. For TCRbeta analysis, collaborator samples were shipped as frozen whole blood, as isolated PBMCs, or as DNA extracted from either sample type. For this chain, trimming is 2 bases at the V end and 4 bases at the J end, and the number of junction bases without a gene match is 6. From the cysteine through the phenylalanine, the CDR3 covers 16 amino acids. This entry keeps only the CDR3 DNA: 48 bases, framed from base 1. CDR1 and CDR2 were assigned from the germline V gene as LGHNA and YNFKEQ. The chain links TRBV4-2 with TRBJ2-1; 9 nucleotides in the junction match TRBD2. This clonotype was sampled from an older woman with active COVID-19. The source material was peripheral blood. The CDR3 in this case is CASSQRLAGLYNEQFF. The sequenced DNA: TGTGCCAGCAGCCAACGTCTAGCGGGACTATACAATGAGCAGTTCTTC.